Shown below are 28 T cell receptor beta chains from a single sample sequenced in a study of T cell repertoires in cytomegalovirus infection. TCRdb re-derived calls from the reads in MiXCR, one entry per CDR3 protein. The sample contains 70,000 or so distinct CDR3 sequences, around 27% of which appear only once. Their specific antigens are unknown. Specimen: CD8+ T cells from cultured PBMCs, collected from culture after CMV antigen stimulation. Receptors were obtained from a human donor in good health (CMV status not recorded). Some clones in this sample may be carry-over from other donors' samples.

The table lists this clonotype with many counts. The J gene is TRBJ1-1, the V gene TRBV6-2 or TRBV6-3; D uncertain. CDR1 is MNHEY, CDR2 SVGEGT, per germline. This CDR3 region has 12 residues. Trimming took 7 bases from V and 1 from J, leaving 7 bases between them. The CDR3 DNA sequence: TGTGCCAGCAACTCCGGGAACACTGAAGCTTTCTTT. This translates into CASNSGNTEAFF.

This clonotype turned up a few times. The chain links TRBV6-1 to TRBJ1-1; a weak D match, TRBD1 (5 bases). V lost 6 bases and J 3 bases, leaving 23 bases between the germline ends. This CDR3 has 17 amino acids. CDR1 and CDR2 (germline): MNHNS, SASEGT. CDR3 residues: CASRKYSFGAGDTEAFF. DNA of the CDR3: TGTGCCAGCAGAAAATATTCATTTGGGGCGGGGGACACTGAAGCTTTCTTT.

This clonotype occurred many times. The chain recombines TRBV4-3 with TRBJ1-2; D call uncertain. The CDR3 length is 13 residues. The V end was cut by 0 bases, the J end by 8 bases, with 10 bases between. CDR1 LGHNA and CDR2 YSLEER come from the germline V gene. CDR3 coding DNA: TGCGCCAGCAGCCAAGAGCGATATGTGGGCTACACCTTC. Encoded protein: CASSQERYVGYTF.

This clonotype came up a few times. V and J are TRBV7-9 and TRBJ2-7; D is unresolved. CDR1 SEHNR and CDR2 FQNEAQ come from the germline V gene (reference sequence). V lost 6 bases and J lost 8, with 11 bases in between. This CDR3 contains 11 residues. The DNA for the CDR3 is TGTGCCAGCAGTATGTCCGGGCAGCAGTACTTC. This sequence encodes CASSMSGQQYF. Full variable domain (remainder filled in from reference TRBV7-9 and TRBJ2-7): DTGVSQNPRHKITKRGQNVTFRCDPISEHNRLYWYRQTLGQGPEFLTYFQNEAQLEKSRLLSDRFSAERPKGSFSTLEIQRTEQGDSAMYLCASSMSGQQYFGPGTRLTVT.

This clonotype was picked up many times. The V gene is TRBV14, the J gene TRBJ2-2; D may be TRBD2 (5 bases). Germline V gene data show CDR1 as SGHDN and CDR2 as FVKESK. V was cut by 6 bases and J by 4 bases, with 12 bases left in between. The CDR3 is 14 residues long. CDR3 residues: CASSQVAGTGELFF. The DNA for the CDR3 is TGTGCCAGCAGTCAGGTGGCGGGCACCGGGGAGCTGTTTTTT.

This clonotype was found many times. This chain uses TRBV27 with TRBJ2-3; D is unclear. In germline, CDR1 is MNHEY, CDR2 SMNVEV (reference sequence). There are 13 residues in the CDR3. V was clipped by 5 bases and J by 3 bases, with 9 bases between them. CDR3 DNA: TGTGCCAGCAGTATATTTGGGACAGATACGCAGTATTTT. It translates to CASSIFGTDTQYF.

In the case of this clonotype: This sequence may be a read error, since a much larger clone differs from it by one base. In this CDR3 the conserved last residue, phenylalanine or tryptophan, is missing, so a read error is likely. J is TRBJ2-1 and V is TRBV7-8; D unresolved. The ends were cut back, 5 bases at V and 2 bases at J, with 13 bases in the middle. Per the germline V gene, CDR1 is SGHVS and CDR2 is FQNEAQ. CDR3 length: 15 residues. The CDR3 spells CASSDLDRAYNEQFL. The DNA for the CDR3 is TGTGCCAGCAGCGACCTGGACCGTGCCTACAATGAGCAGTTCCTC.

This clonotype occurred many times. The rearrangement uses TRBV7-6 and TRBJ2-5, with D maybe TRBD2 (6 bases). This CDR3 contains 15 residues. Germline V gene lookup returns CDR1 SGHVS and CDR2 FNYEAQ. V was cut by 2 bases and J by 2 bases, with 12 bases left in between. CDR3 sequence: CASSLWGLQQETQYF. DNA of the CDR3: TGTGCCAGCAGCTTATGGGGACTTCAACAAGAGACCCAGTACTTC.

In this sample, this clonotype turned up many times. The chain has TRBV6-7 and TRBJ1-2; 7 bases are a match to TRBD1. TRBV6-7 is an open reading frame, and its role is uncertain. V shed 4 bases, J shed 8 bases, and the junction held 13 bases outside the gene matches. CDR3 size: 15 residues. The CDR3 loop reads CASSFPTGTADGYTF. The CDR3, as DNA: TGTGCCAGCAGTTTTCCTACCGGGACAGCCGACGGCTACACCTTC.

The rearrangement uses TRBV9 and TRBJ2-1, with D unclear. Germline V gene lookup returns CDR1 SGDLS and CDR2 YYNGEE. The CDR3 length is 14 residues. V lost 0 bases and J 5 bases, leaving 9 bases between the germline ends. This chain's CDR3 is CASSVGSSNNEQFF. DNA of the CDR3: TGTGCCAGCAGCGTAGGATCGAGTAACAATGAGCAGTTCTTC.

The rearrangement joins TRBV10-3 to TRBJ2-7; TRBD2 agrees at 10 bases. V was clipped by 11 bases and J by 6 bases; unmatched bases: 7. The CDR3 loop spans 12 amino acids. Per the germline V gene, CDR1 is ENHRY and CDR2 is SYGVKD. The CDR3 here is CAGASGRGEQYF. CDR3 DNA sequence: TGTGCCGGTGCTAGCGGGAGAGGCGAGCAGTACTTC.

This clonotype was observed a few times. This chain uses TRBV12-3 or TRBV12-4 with TRBJ1-1; D unresolved. Trimming removed 8 bases from V and 0 bases from J, with 7 bases in between. This CDR3 is built from 12 residues. The CDR3 loop reads CASSVMNTEAFF. The CDR3 DNA is TGTGCCAGCTCCGTTATGAACACTGAAGCTTTCTTT.

This clonotype was counted once. A read error may explain this, as a much larger clone is one base away. V and J are TRBV7-3 and TRBJ1-1, with D maybe TRBD1 (6 bases). This CDR3 has 13 residues. Germline CDR1 reads SGHTA; CDR2 reads FQGTGA. CDR3 sequence (DNA): TGTGCCAGCAGTTCCGGAGGGGGTACTGAAGCTCTCTTT. Its protein product is CASSSGGGTEALF.

This clonotype has more than one count but fewer than ten. V usage is TRBV7-9 and J usage is TRBJ1-5, with D perhaps matching TRBD1 (5 bases). Germline CDR1 is SEHNR and CDR2 is FQNEAQ (reference sequence). The CDR3 is made up of 17 amino acids. The V gene lost 1 base and the J gene lost 5 bases, with 18 bases spanning the gap. CDR3 sequence: CASSLVSGGSGDQPQHF. As DNA, the CDR3 is TGTGCCAGCAGCTTAGTGTCTGGGGGGAGTGGGGATCAGCCCCAGCATTTT. Looking up the rest from reference TRBV7-9 and TRBJ1-5 gives the full variable domain: DTGVSQNPRHKITKRGQNVTFRCDPISEHNRLYWYRQTLGQGPEFLTYFQNEAQLEKSRLLSDRFSAERPKGSFSTLEIQRTEQGDSAMYLCASSLVSGGSGDQPQHFGDGTRLSIL.

The J gene is TRBJ1-5, the V gene TRBV24-1; TRBD1 agrees at 11 bases. The CDR3 is 15 amino acids. The V gene's germline CDR1 is KGHDR and CDR2 SFDVKD. With 2 bases clipped from V and 7 bases from J, the junction kept 3 bases outside the gene matches. This chain's CDR3 is CATSDSGQGEQPQHF. DNA of the CDR3: TGTGCCACCAGTGATTCGGGACAGGGGGAACAGCCCCAGCATTTT.

The CDR3 protein is CASSLVGVGQPQHF. The CDR3, as DNA: TGTGCCAGCAGTTTAGTCGGGGTTGGTCAGCCCCAGCATTTT. The genes are TRBV27 and TRBJ1-5; D unclear. This CDR3 is built from 14 residues. V shed 2 bases and J shed 6 bases, with 11 bases lying between them. Germline V gene data show CDR1 as MNHEY and CDR2 as SMNVEV (reference sequence).

This clonotype was seen only a few times. The rearrangement joins TRBV27 to TRBJ2-3; D may be TRBD1 (5 bases). The CDR3 consists of 13 residues. V was pared by 4 bases and J by 4 bases, with 9 bases between. From germline, CDR1 is MNHEY and CDR2 SMNVEV (reference sequence). The CDR3 reads CASSYRQPDTQYF. In nucleotides, the CDR3 is TGTGCCAGCAGTTATAGACAGCCAGATACGCAGTATTTT.

This clonotype has just a few counts. This chain links TRBV11-2 with TRBJ2-1; a weak D match, TRBD2 (6 bases). This CDR3 is built from 12 residues. CDR1 is SGHAT and CDR2 is FQNNGV in the germline V gene. V lost 3 bases, J lost 6 bases, and 6 bases lay in between. The DNA for the CDR3 is TGTGCCAGCAGCTTGACTAGCAATGAGCAGTTCTTC. This encodes CASSLTSNEQFF.

There are many counts of this clonotype. This rearrangement joins TRBV18 to TRBJ2-7, with 12 positions matching TRBD2. V was pared by 6 bases and J by 4 bases, with 10 bases of the junction left unmatched. This CDR3 comprises 16 residues. CDR1 is KGHSH, CDR2 LQKENI, per germline. Here the CDR3 reads CASSHTRLAGEYEQYF. CDR3 bases: TGTGCCAGCTCCCACACTCGACTAGCGGGAGAATACGAGCAGTACTTC. The full variable domain, its missing parts supplied by reference TRBV18 and TRBJ2-7, is NAGVMQNPRHLVRRRGQEARLRCSPMKGHSHVYWYRQLPEEGLKFMVYLQKENIIDESGMPKERFSAEFPKEGPSILRIQQVVRGDSAAYFCASSHTRLAGEYEQYFGPGTRLTVT.

This clonotype has ten or more counts. The chain uses TRBV7-2 and TRBJ1-2; 8 bases line up with TRBD1. The CDR3 has 14 residues. From germline, CDR1 is SGHTA and CDR2 FQGNSA. J gave up 4 bases and V 5 bases, and 6 bases lay outside the gene matches. CDR3 DNA sequence: TGTGCCAGCAGCGCCTACAGGGGGACCTATGGCTACACCTTC. Its translation is CASSAYRGTYGYTF. Variable domain in full (rest from reference TRBV7-2 and TRBJ1-2): GAGVSQSPSNKVTEKGKDVELRCDPISGHTALYWYRQSLGQGLEFLIYFQGNSAPDKSGLPSDRFSAERTGGSVSTLTIQRTQQEDSAVYLCASSAYRGTYGYTFGSGTRLTVV.

The genes are TRBV19 and TRBJ1-1; D ambiguous. This CDR3 has 17 amino acids. Trimming shortened V by 0 bases and J by 1 base, and 15 bases separated the two germline ends. CDR1 LNHDA and CDR2 SQIVND come from the germline V gene (reference sequence). CDR3 sequence reads: CASSIDSPGRGNTEAFF. Written as DNA, the CDR3 is TGTGCCAGTAGTATAGATTCCCCAGGCCGGGGGAACACTGAAGCTTTCTTT.

In this sample, this clonotype turned up a few times. The chain carries TRBV10-3 and TRBJ1-1, with TRBD1 as a possible D gene (6 bases). V was shortened by 4 bases and J by 1 base, with 16 bases between the two germline ends. Germline lookup yields CDR1 ENHRY and CDR2 SYGVKD. This CDR3 has 16 amino acids. As DNA, the CDR3 is TGTGCCATCAGTGGGGGAGGCCGGGGGCAGAACACTGAAGCTTTCTTT. It yields the protein CAISGGGRGQNTEAFF.

This clonotype was seen once. The chain carries TRBV12-3 or TRBV12-4 and TRBJ2-7; TRBD2 agrees at 11 bases. V was clipped by 5 bases and J by 2 bases; unmatched bases: 8. CDR3 length: 16 residues. The CDR3 region is CASSPALAGGPYEQYF. The CDR3 nucleotides are TGTGCCAGCAGTCCCGCTCTAGCGGGAGGCCCCTACGAGCAGTACTTC.

The chain recombines TRBV27 with TRBJ1-4; 12 bases are a match to TRBD1. CDR1 MNHEY and CDR2 SMNVEV come from the germline V gene (reference sequence). The CDR3 is 19 residues long. The V and J ends lost 4 bases and 0 bases, in that order; junction bases with no gene match: 9. As DNA, the CDR3 is TGTGCCAGCAGTTCGCGGGACAGGGGGCAGGGAACAACTAATGAAAAACTGTTTTTT. Amino acids: CASSSRDRGQGTTNEKLFF.

This clonotype turned up a few times. The rearrangement uses TRBV7-8 and TRBJ2-7, with D maybe TRBD1 (5 bases). This CDR3 region has 14 residues. The ends were cut back, 5 bases at V and 3 bases at J, with 14 bases in the middle. The germline CDR1 and CDR2 sequences are SGHVS and FQNEAQ. This CDR3 reads CASSPNPDIYEQYF. The CDR3 region has the DNA TGTGCCAGCAGCCCCAACCCGGACATCTACGAGCAGTACTTC.

V gene TRBV27 combines with J gene TRBJ1-1; D call uncertain. The V gene lost 3 bases and the J gene lost 6 bases, with 11 bases spanning the gap. Germline V gene lookup returns CDR1 MNHEY and CDR2 SMNVEV (reference sequence). The CDR3 totals 13 residues. This CDR3 reads CASSLATQAEAFF. CDR3 coding DNA: TGTGCCAGCAGTTTGGCCACCCAGGCTGAAGCTTTCTTT.

This clonotype came up a few times. V gene TRBV5-8 combines with J gene TRBJ2-1; 10 bases fit TRBD2. Germline V lookup: CDR1 SGHTS, CDR2 YDEGEE. The CDR3 runs to 14 residues. The CDR3 nucleotides are TGTGCTTCAGGGCCTAGCGGGAGCTACAATGAGCAGTTCTTC. Translation: CASGPSGSYNEQFF.

This clonotype occurred a few times. The V call is TRBV6-2 or TRBV6-3, the J call TRBJ2-5; no clear D. V lost 8 bases and J lost 5, with 21 bases in between. This CDR3 is built from 15 residues. CDR1 is MNHEY, CDR2 SVGEGT, per germline. CDR3 sequence (DNA): TGTGCCAGCGGCTACACTGGCAGACTCCTGGAGACCCAGTACTTC. This encodes CASGYTGRLLETQYF.